These 23 T cell receptor beta chains were sequenced from one sample in a study of T cell changes during pregnancy in multiple sclerosis. Here immunoSEQ multiplex PCR was the method, and the copy in TCRdb shows in-frame clones only, minus some. The sample records more than 80,000 clones, 92% being singletons. The input for sequencing was peripheral blood, taken in the first trimester of pregnancy. The receptors shown here come from a female donor with multiple sclerosis, enrolled in a pregnancy study.

J is TRBJ1-1 and V is TRBV27; 8 positions agree with TRBD1. The CDR3 extends over 15 amino acids. V gave up 4 bases and J gave up 2 bases; unmatched junction bases: 6. Per the germline V gene, CDR1 is MNHEY and CDR2 is SMNVEV (reference sequence). CDR3 sequence reads: CASSYQGTGNTEAFF. The CDR3 DNA reads TGTGCCAGCAGTTACCAGGGGACAGGAAACACTGAAGCTTTCTTT.

The gene calls are TRBV28 and TRBJ1-1; D is unclear. Germline V gives CDR1 MDHEN, CDR2 SYDVKM. The germline V and J ends were trimmed by 6 bases and 8 bases, with 13 bases remaining between them. The CDR3 spans 12 residues. CDR3 nucleotide sequence: TGTGCCAGCAGCCCCCCAGGTTTCGAAGCTTTCTTT. Its protein is CASSPPGFEAFF.

The V call is TRBV7-2, the J call TRBJ2-3; 7 positions agree with TRBD2. The CDR3 runs to 16 residues. Germline-derived CDR1 and CDR2 are SGHTA and FQGNSA. V was pared by 5 bases and J by 1 base, with 9 bases of the junction left unmatched. The CDR3 is CASSRRPGGGTDTQYF. The CDR3 DNA sequence: TGTGCCAGCAGCCGAAGACCGGGAGGAGGCACAGATACGCAGTATTTT.

V usage is TRBV7-6 and J usage is TRBJ2-1, with 7 bases lining up with TRBD2. Unmatched junction bases numbered 12, after V lost 2 bases and J lost 8 bases. Germline assignment: CDR1 SGHVS and CDR2 FNYEAQ. The CDR3 sequence is 16 residues long. The CDR3 spells CASSLRWAGAWDEQFF. CDR3 nucleotide sequence: TGTGCCAGCAGCTTAAGGTGGGCGGGAGCCTGGGATGAGCAGTTCTTC.

The rearrangement uses TRBV7-9 and TRBJ1-1; D is ambiguous. CDR3 length equals 16 residues. Trimming took off 3 bases at V and 4 bases at J, with 18 bases between the two ends. Germline-derived CDR1 and CDR2 are SEHNR and FQNEAQ (reference sequence). This chain's CDR3 is CASSLPQSQSGTEAFF. The CDR3 DNA reads as TGTGCCAGCAGCTTGCCACAGAGTCAAAGCGGCACTGAAGCTTTCTTT.

This chain joins TRBV27 and TRBJ2-7; 10 bases fit TRBD2. Trimming removed 0 bases from V and 1 base from J; junction bases left unmatched: 3. The CDR3 contains 16 residues. Germline CDR1 MNHEY, CDR2 SMNVEV (reference sequence). The DNA for the CDR3 is TGTGCCAGCAGTTTATCGGGACTAGCGTTTTCCTACGAGCAGTACTTC. This translates into CASSLSGLAFSYEQYF.

The J gene is TRBJ1-5, the V gene TRBV4-3; 9 bases fit TRBD1. The germline gives CDR1 LGHNA, CDR2 YSLEER. The CDR3 length is 15 residues. J was trimmed by 7 bases and V by 2 bases; bases with no gene match: 6. CDR3 residues: CASSQSYRGPQPQHF. The CDR3 nucleotides are TGCGCCAGCAGCCAATCCTACAGGGGGCCACAGCCCCAGCATTTT.

The chain combines TRBV18 with TRBJ2-1, with 9 positions matching TRBD2. Germline CDR1 is KGHSH and CDR2 is LQKENI. Trimming cost V 4 bases and J 5 bases; bases outside gene matches: 3. This CDR3 has 14 amino acids. CDR3 nucleotides: TGTGCCAGCTCACTAGCGGGGGTAAACAATGAGCAGTTCTTC. It translates to CASSLAGVNNEQFF. Supplemented by reference TRBV18 and TRBJ2-1, the full variable domain reads NAGVMQNPRHLVRRRGQEARLRCSPMKGHSHVYWYRQLPEEGLKFMVYLQKENIIDESGMPKERFSAEFPKEGPSILRIQQVVRGDSAAYFCASSLAGVNNEQFFGPGTRLTVL.

In its sample, this clone was seen a few times. The chain combines TRBV29-1 with TRBJ1-4, with TRBD1 matching 7 bases. Germline trimming cut 6 bases from V and 6 bases from J; bases unmatched to any gene: 4. The germline V gene encodes CDR1 SQVTM and CDR2 ANQGSEA. The CDR3 has 12 residues. The CDR3 bases are TGCAGCGTGGAGGGGACAGATGAAAAACTGTTTTTT. Translated, it gives CSVEGTDEKLFF.

The rearrangement uses TRBV5-8 and TRBJ2-2; 7 nucleotides agree with TRBD2. The CDR3 spans 19 residues. V dropped 2 bases and J dropped 4; count of bases not matched to a gene: 17. Per the germline V gene, CDR1 is SGHTS and CDR2 is YDEGEE. The CDR3 here is CASSFSTTQLARFTGELFF. Here the CDR3 DNA reads TGTGCCAGCAGCTTCTCTACGACGCAACTAGCGCGATTCACCGGGGAGCTGTTTTTT.

The chain combines TRBV6-1 with TRBJ2-7; 11 bases are a match to TRBD2. This CDR3 is built from 16 residues. Germline CDR1 and CDR2: MNHNS and SASEGT. Trimming removed 3 bases from V and 3 bases from J; junction bases left unmatched: 7. The CDR3 nucleotides read TGTGCCAGCAGTGAGTCTACTAGCGGGAGAGGCTACGAGCAGTACTTC. Amino acids: CASSESTSGRGYEQYF.

V usage is TRBV10-2 and J usage is TRBJ1-2; D uncertain. Trimming took off 0 bases at V and 13 bases at J, with 12 bases between the two ends. The CDR3 spans 12 residues. Germline CDR1 WSHSY, CDR2 SAAADI. CDR3 sequence reads: CASSESDIARTF. The DNA for the CDR3 is TGCGCCAGCAGTGAGTCTGACATCGCTCGCACCTTC.

The genes are TRBV18 and TRBJ1-4; 10 bases are a match to TRBD1. The trim removed 3 bases at V and 8 bases at J, leaving 6 bases unmatched. Per germline, CDR1 KGHSH and CDR2 LQKENI. The CDR3 length is 15 residues. CDR3: CASSPGTGVREKLFF. The CDR3 DNA is TGTGCCAGCTCACCCGGGACAGGGGTGAGAGAAAAACTGTTTTTT.

This clone was counted a single time. The V call is TRBV6-5, the J call TRBJ1-3, with D possibly TRBD1 on 5 matching bases. V was trimmed by 6 bases and J by 0 bases, leaving 9 bases between them. Looked up from germline, CDR1 is MNHEY and CDR2 is SVGAGI. This CDR3 is built from 14 residues. The CDR3 coding sequence is TGTGCCAGCAGACAGACAGCCTCTGGAAACACCATATATTTT. Its translation is CASRQTASGNTIYF.

The chain employs TRBV6-1 and TRBJ2-2; D remains unclear. This CDR3 region has 14 residues. Germline loops: CDR1 MNHNS, CDR2 SASEGT. V was pared by 7 bases and J by 3 bases, with 12 bases between. The CDR3 reads CASKNSRDTGELFF. CDR3 coding DNA: TGTGCCAGCAAAAACAGTCGCGACACCGGGGAGCTGTTTTTT.

The chain employs TRBV6-5 and TRBJ1-5, with a weak D call TRBD1 (5 bases). The V end was cut by 5 bases, the J end by 7 bases, with 12 bases between. Germline CDR1 is MNHEY and CDR2 is SVGAGI. The CDR3 is made up of 13 amino acids. DNA of the CDR3: TGTGCCAGCAGTCCCCAGGGTTCGCAGCCCCAGCATTTT. It translates to CASSPQGSQPQHF.

The V call is TRBV2, the J call TRBJ1-1; a weak D match, TRBD1 (6 bases). Germline values: CDR1 SNHLY, CDR2 FYNNEI. Trimming took 6 bases from V and 1 from J, leaving 21 bases between them. The CDR3 contains 17 residues. In nucleotides, the CDR3 is TGTGCCAGCAGAGGGGGAACAGGCAATGTGCGGAACACTGAAGCTTTCTTT. Its protein is CASRGGTGNVRNTEAFF.

V is TRBV9 and J is TRBJ2-1, with D possibly TRBD1 on 6 matching bases. CDR1 and CDR2 (germline): SGDLS, YYNGEE. This CDR3 spans 15 amino acids. Trimming left V 1 base short and J 8 bases short, with 16 bases between. The CDR3 reads CASSVSDSVLDEQFF. CDR3 coding DNA: TGTGCCAGCAGCGTATCGGACAGTGTCCTAGATGAGCAGTTCTTC.

The chain recombines TRBV5-1 with TRBJ2-5; 10 bases align to TRBD2. Trimming took 4 bases from V and 2 from J; bases not matched to a gene: 11. CDR1 is SGHRS, CDR2 YFSETQ, per germline. This CDR3 comprises 17 residues. CDR3 sequence reads: CASSPPPLLAGQETQYF. The CDR3 bases are TGCGCCAGCAGCCCCCCCCCTCTACTAGCGGGACAAGAGACCCAGTACTTC.

The chain links TRBV5-1 to TRBJ2-1, with 9 bases that match TRBD2. This CDR3 contains 16 residues. Per the germline V gene, CDR1 is SGHRS and CDR2 is YFSETQ. Trimming cost V 4 bases and J 7 bases; bases outside gene matches: 12. The CDR3, as DNA: TGCGCCAGCAGCCTCCAGATAGCGGGAGCGATGAATGAGCAGTTCTTC. Protein sequence: CASSLQIAGAMNEQFF.

The chain has TRBV5-1 and TRBJ1-5; 7 bases line up with TRBD1. The CDR3 extends over 14 amino acids. Germline assignment: CDR1 SGHRS and CDR2 YFSETQ. After removal of 0 bases from V and 6 bases from J, the junction contained 3 bases not matched to a gene. DNA for the CDR3: TGCGCCAGCAGCTTGGTGACAGGGAGTCAGCCCCAGCATTTT. It yields the protein CASSLVTGSQPQHF. Looking up the rest from reference TRBV5-1 and TRBJ1-5 gives the full variable domain: KAGVTQTPRYLIKTRGQQVTLSCSPISGHRSVSWYQQTPGQGLQFLFEYFSETQRNKGNFPGRFSGRQFSNSRSEMNVSTLELGDSALYLCASSLVTGSQPQHFGDGTRLSIL.

The J gene is TRBJ2-5, the V gene TRBV6-1; D call uncertain. The CDR3 extends over 12 amino acids. With 7 bases removed from V and 4 bases from J, the gap between germline ends came to 10 bases. CDR1 and CDR2 (germline): MNHNS, SASEGT. CDR3: CASTVQRETQYF. CDR3 DNA sequence: TGTGCCAGCACGGTTCAGCGAGAGACCCAGTACTTC.

J is TRBJ2-5 and V is TRBV7-2, with TRBD1 matching 10 bases. The V and J ends lost 5 bases and 5 bases, in that order; junction bases with no gene match: 11. CDR3 length equals 16 residues. The germline V gene has CDR1 SGHTA and CDR2 FQGNSA. CDR3 nucleotides: TGTGCCAGCAGCGCTGCCGGGACAGGGGCCCGGGAGACCCAGTACTTC. The encoded protein is CASSAAGTGARETQYF.